The clone carrying this T cell receptor beta chain occurred a few times. Its matching antigen is unknown. Over 18 months, lack of ophthalmopathy progression marked Graves' hyperthyroidism as stable. Clinical symptoms, serum thyroxine, TRAb, thyroid ultrasound and orbital computed tomography established diagnosis. The CDR3 is made up of 13 amino acids. V was cut by 7 bases and J by 0 bases, with 7 bases left in between. The data belong to a study of T cells in Graves' hyperthyroidism and ophthalmopathy. Broader study findings: The majority of expanded thyroid clonotypes above 0.001 also appeared in blood.

Template material for amplifying TCR beta CDR3 regions consisted of RNA transcripts. A set of HTBI primers served as the primers for a first-round RT-PCR of the TCR CDR3. A single record per CDR3 protein comes from TCRdb applying MiXCR to the multiplex PCR reads. Found here are roughly 700,000 distinct CDR3 sequences, 35% of them singletons; the top ten hold around 32%. The specimen sequenced was blood. The TCR sequence derives from a woman between 40 and 50 years old with Graves' hyperthyroidism. This chain joins TRBV12-3 or TRBV12-4 and TRBJ1-5; D gene unclear. For the CDR3, the DNA is TGTGCCAGCAAGTACGGTAGCAATCAGCCCCAGCATTTT. Translating gives CASKYGSNQPQHF.